This TCR beta chain was observed in a study of blood T cell repertoires in COVID-19. Study as a whole: Sites in the United States, Italy and Spain provided acute and convalescent COVID-19 samples.

This clone was seen a few times. Assay: immunoSEQ multiplex PCR; the TCRdb copy retains only in-frame clones and omits some. The sample has approximately 440,000 clones, about 90% seen once. Germline trimming cut 1 base from V and 5 bases from J; bases unmatched to any gene: 9. This CDR3 contains 17 residues. Per germline, CDR1 MGHRA and CDR2 YSYEKL. Sequencing was carried out using PBMCs or T cells enriched from blood (not recorded which). The chain uses TRBV4-1 and TRBJ1-5; 9 positions match TRBD1. The receptor was derived from a man younger than 35 who had recovered from COVID-19. The CDR3 region has the DNA TGCGCCAGCAGCCAAGGCCGGGACAGGGCGTCCGATCAGCCCCAGCATTTT. Protein sequence: CASSQGRDRASDQPQHF.